A selection of T cell receptor beta chains follows, all from one sample in a study of T cells in Graves' hyperthyroidism and ophthalmopathy. TCRdb called the multiplex PCR reads again in MiXCR, with one record for every CDR3 protein. The sample has 490,000 or so distinct CDR3 sequences, about 16% seen once. The sequencing input was blood. All receptors derive from a woman aged 30 to 39 with Graves' ophthalmopathy. Each CDR3 is given with its conserved first and last residue. The D gene is left open where the match is weak. The size entry is marked missing in some rows and otherwise reads once, few, many or a size class.

TRBV19	14	TRBD1	TRBJ1-5	few	CASSGQGTNQPQHF	TGTGCCAGTAGTGGACAGGGGACCAATCAGCCCCAGCATTTT
TRBV30	13	NA	TRBJ2-7	many	CAWSVGQTYEQYF	TGTGCCTGGAGTGTTGGACAGACCTACGAGCAGTACTTC
TRBV7-3	12	NA	TRBJ1-2	few	CASRSAPGVYTF	TGTGCCAGCAGGTCGGCACCTGGGGTCTACACCTTC
TRBV24-1	14	TRBD2	TRBJ2-1	many	CATSERTSLNEQFF	TGTGCCACCAGTGAACGGACTAGCCTGAATGAGCAGTTCTTC
TRBV19	14	TRBD1	TRBJ1-1	many	CASSGRGPSTEAFF	TGTGCCAGTAGTGGGAGGGGGCCTAGCACTGAAGCTTTCTTT
TRBV5-6	14	NA	TRBJ2-2	many	CASSLSGRAGELFF	TGTGCCAGCAGCTTGTCCGGGAGAGCCGGGGAGCTGTTTTTT
TRBV6-4	16	NA	TRBJ1-2	many	CASSGVERAGLGGYTF	TGTGCCAGCAGTGGCGTCGAGAGGGCTGGCCTTGGTGGCTACACCTTC
TRBV14	14	NA	TRBJ2-3	many	CASSQEGAQDTQYF	TGTGCCAGCAGCCAAGAAGGGGCGCAAGATACGCAGTATTTT
TRBV6-5	15	NA	TRBJ1-4	many	CASSYSLLGGEKLFF	TGTGCCAGCAGTTACTCTCTCCTCGGAGGTGAAAAACTGTTTTTT
TRBV20-1	17	NA	TRBJ2-3	many	CSARAPDLGSFTDTQYF	TGCAGTGCTAGAGCACCCGATCTTGGGAGCTTCACAGATACGCAGTATTTT
TRBV11-2	15	NA	TRBJ2-7	many	CASSFAGQGAYEQYF	TGTGCCAGCAGCTTCGCGGGGCAGGGGGCCTACGAGCAGTACTTC
TRBV6-2/TRBV6-3	18	TRBD1	TRBJ1-1	NA	CASSLSLDRGITGTEAFF	TGTGCCAGCAGTCTGTCGTTGGACAGGGGAATAACCGGCACTGAAGCTTTCTTT